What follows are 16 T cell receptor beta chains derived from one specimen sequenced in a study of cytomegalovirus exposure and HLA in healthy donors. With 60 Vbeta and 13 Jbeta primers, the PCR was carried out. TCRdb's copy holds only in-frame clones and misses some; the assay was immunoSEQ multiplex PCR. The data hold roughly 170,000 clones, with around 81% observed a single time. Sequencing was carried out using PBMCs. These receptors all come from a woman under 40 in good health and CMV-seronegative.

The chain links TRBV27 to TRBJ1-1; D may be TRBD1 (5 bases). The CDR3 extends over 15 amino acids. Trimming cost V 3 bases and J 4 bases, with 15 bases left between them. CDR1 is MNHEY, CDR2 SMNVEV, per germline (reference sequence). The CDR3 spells CASSFYRGGVTEAFF. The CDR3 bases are TGTGCCAGCAGTTTTTATCGGGGGGGGGTCACTGAAGCTTTCTTT.

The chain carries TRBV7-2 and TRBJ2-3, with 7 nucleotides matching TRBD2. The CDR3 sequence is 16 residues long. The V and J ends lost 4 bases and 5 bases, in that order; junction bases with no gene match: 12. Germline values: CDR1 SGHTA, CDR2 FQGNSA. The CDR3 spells CASSSRLGGGGDTQYF. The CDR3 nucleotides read TGTGCCAGCAGCTCCCGCCTTGGTGGCGGGGGAGATACGCAGTATTTT.

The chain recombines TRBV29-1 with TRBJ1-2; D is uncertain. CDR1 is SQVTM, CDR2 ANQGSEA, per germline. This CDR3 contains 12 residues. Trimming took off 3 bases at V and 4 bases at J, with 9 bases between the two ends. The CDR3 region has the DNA TGCAGCGTTGATGAGGGTGGCTATGGCTACACCTTC. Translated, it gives CSVDEGGYGYTF.

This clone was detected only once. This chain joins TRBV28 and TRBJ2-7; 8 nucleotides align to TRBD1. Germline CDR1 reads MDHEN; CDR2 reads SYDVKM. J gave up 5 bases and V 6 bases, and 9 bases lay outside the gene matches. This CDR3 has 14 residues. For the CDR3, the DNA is TGTGCCAGCAGCATTGCAGGGGGCGTGCACGAGCAGTACTTC. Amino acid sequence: CASSIAGGVHEQYF.

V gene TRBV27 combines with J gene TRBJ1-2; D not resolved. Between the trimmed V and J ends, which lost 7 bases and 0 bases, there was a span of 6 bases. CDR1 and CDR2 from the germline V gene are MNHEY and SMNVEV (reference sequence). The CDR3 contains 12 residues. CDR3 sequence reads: CASKRPNYGYTF. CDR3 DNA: TGTGCCAGCAAGCGGCCTAACTATGGCTACACCTTC.

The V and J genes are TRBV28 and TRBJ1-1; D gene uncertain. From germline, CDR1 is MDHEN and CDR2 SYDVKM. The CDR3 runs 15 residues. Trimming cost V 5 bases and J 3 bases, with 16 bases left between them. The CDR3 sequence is CASSPWKGGDTEAFF. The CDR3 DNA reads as TGTGCCAGCAGTCCATGGAAGGGCGGGGACACTGAAGCTTTCTTT.

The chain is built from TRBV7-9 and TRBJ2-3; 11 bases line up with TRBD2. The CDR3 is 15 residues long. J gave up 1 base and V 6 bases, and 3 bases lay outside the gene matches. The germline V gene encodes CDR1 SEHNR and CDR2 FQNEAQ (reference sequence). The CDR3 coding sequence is TGTGCCAGCAGTCTGACTAGCGGGGGCACAGATACGCAGTATTTT. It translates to CASSLTSGGTDTQYF.

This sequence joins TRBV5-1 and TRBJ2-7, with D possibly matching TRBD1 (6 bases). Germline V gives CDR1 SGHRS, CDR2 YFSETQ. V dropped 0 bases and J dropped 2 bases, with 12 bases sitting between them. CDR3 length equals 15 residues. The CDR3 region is CASSLAWTDTYEQYF. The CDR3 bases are TGCGCCAGCAGCTTGGCGTGGACAGACACCTACGAGCAGTACTTC.

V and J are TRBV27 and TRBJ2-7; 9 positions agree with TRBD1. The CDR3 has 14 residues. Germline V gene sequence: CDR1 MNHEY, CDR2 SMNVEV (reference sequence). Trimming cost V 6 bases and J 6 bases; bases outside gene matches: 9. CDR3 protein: CASRPGQGVGEQYF. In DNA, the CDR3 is TGTGCCAGCAGACCGGGACAGGGAGTAGGCGAGCAGTACTTC.

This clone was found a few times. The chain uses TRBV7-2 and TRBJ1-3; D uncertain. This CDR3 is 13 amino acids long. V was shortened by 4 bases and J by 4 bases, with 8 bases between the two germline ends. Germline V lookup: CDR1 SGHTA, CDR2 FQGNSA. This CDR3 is CASSSRQGNTIYF. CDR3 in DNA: TGTGCCAGCAGCTCCCGCCAGGGAAACACCATATATTTT.

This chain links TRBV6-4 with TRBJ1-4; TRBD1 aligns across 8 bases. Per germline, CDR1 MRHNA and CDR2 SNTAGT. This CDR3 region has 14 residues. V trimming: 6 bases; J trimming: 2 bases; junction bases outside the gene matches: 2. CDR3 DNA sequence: TGTGCCAGCAGCCCAGGGGGCACTAATGAAAAACTGTTTTTT. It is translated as CASSPGGTNEKLFF.

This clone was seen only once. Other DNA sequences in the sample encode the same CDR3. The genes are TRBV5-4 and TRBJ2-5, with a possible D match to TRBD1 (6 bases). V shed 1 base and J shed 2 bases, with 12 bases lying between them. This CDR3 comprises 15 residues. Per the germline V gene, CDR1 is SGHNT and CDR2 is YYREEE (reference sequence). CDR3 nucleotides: TGTGCCAGCAGCTTGCGGACAGTGGCGCAAGAGACCCAGTACTTC. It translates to CASSLRTVAQETQYF.

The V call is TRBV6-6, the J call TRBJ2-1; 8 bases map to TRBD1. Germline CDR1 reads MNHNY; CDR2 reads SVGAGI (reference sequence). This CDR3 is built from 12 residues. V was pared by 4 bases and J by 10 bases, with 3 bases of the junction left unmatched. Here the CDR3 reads CASSLTGVEQFF. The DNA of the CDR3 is TGTGCCAGCAGTTTGACAGGGGTCGAGCAGTTCTTC.

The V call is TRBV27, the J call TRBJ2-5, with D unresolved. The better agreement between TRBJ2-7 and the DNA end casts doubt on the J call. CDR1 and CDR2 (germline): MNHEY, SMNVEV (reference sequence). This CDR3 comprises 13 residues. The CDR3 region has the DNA TGTGCCAGCAGTCGCAACGGAAACTACGAGCAGTACTTC. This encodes CASSRNGNYEQYF.

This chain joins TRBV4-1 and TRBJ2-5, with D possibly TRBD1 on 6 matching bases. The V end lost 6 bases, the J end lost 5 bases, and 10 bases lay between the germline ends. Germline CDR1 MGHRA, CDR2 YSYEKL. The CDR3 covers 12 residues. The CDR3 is CASRGARETQYF. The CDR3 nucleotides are TGCGCCAGCAGGGGGGCTAGGGAGACCCAGTACTTC.

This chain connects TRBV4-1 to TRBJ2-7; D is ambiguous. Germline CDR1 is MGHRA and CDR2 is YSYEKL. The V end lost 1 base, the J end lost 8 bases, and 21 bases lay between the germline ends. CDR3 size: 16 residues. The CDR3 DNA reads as TGCGCCAGCAGCCAAGGGGCCCCAATTTCCGGCTTCAAGCAGTACTTC. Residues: CASSQGAPISGFKQYF.